A selection of T cell receptor beta chains follows, all from one sample in a study of cytomegalovirus exposure and HLA in healthy donors. Produced via immunoSEQ multiplex PCR; TCRdb's table is partial and in-frame only. The data show tens of thousands of clones, with 97% seen just once and around 1.5% held by the top ten. Material: PBMCs. The receptors derive from a woman younger than 35 in good health and CMV-seropositive. CDR3s include the opening cysteine and the closing phenylalanine or tryptophan. The D gene is left open where the match is weak. The size entry is marked missing in some rows and otherwise reads once, few, many or a size class.

clone_size,j_call,v_call,cdr3_length,d_call,cdr3_aa,cdr3_nt
few,TRBJ1-4,TRBV7-9,14,.,CASSLREGNEKLFF,TGTGCCAGCAGCTTAAGGGAGGGAAATGAAAAACTGTTTTTT
once,TRBJ2-7,TRBV29-1,14,.,CSVESASGSDEQYF,TGCAGCGTTGAATCGGCTTCAGGGTCAGACGAGCAGTACTTC
.,TRBJ1-2,TRBV28,14,.,CASRLKGGHYGYTF,TGTGCCAGCAGGCTTAAGGGGGGGCACTATGGCTACACCTTC
.,TRBJ2-7,TRBV25-1,13,TRBD2,CASMVGGSYEQYF,TGTGCCAGCATGGTGGGGGGGTCCTACGAGCAGTACTTC
.,TRBJ2-2,TRBV27,17,.,CASSPHRRAKLTGELFF,TGTGCCAGCAGTCCCCATCGGCGGGCTAAGCTCACCGGGGAGCTGTTTTTT
.,TRBJ2-7,TRBV6-6,14,.,CASSTAVGGYEQYF,TGTGCCAGCAGTACCGCGGTGGGGGGTTACGAGCAGTACTTC
.,TRBJ2-1,TRBV7-2,14,TRBD2,CASSFGLAMNEQFF,TGTGCCAGCAGCTTCGGACTAGCGATGAATGAGCAGTTCTTC
.,TRBJ2-1,TRBV25-1,12,.,CASASGYNEQFF,TGTGCCAGTGCGAGCGGATACAATGAGCAGTTCTTC
.,TRBJ2-2,TRBV9,19,TRBD2,CASSGGLAGGKGGTGELFF,TGTGCCAGCAGCGGGGGACTAGCGGGAGGAAAGGGCGGCACCGGGGAGCTGTTTTTT
.,TRBJ2-3,TRBV7-6,15,TRBD2,CASSLETSGTDTQYF,TGTGCCAGCAGCTTAGAAACTAGCGGCACAGATACGCAGTATTTT
.,TRBJ2-2,TRBV5-1,15,TRBD2,CASSPSGANTGELFF,TGCGCCAGCAGCCCAAGCGGGGCGAACACCGGGGAGCTGTTTTTT
.,TRBJ1-5,TRBV6-1,16,TRBD1,CASSGQGAHSNQPQHF,TGTGCCAGCAGTGGACAGGGGGCTCATAGCAATCAGCCCCAGCATTTT
.,TRBJ1-2,TRBV29-1,13,TRBD1,CSVRQGASYGYTF,TGCAGCGTTAGACAGGGGGCCTCCTATGGCTACACCTTC
.,TRBJ2-3,TRBV30,15,.,CAWSVGVSATDTQYF,TGTGCCTGGAGTGTAGGGGTTTCGGCCACAGATACGCAGTATTTT
.,TRBJ2-7,TRBV4-1,14,.,CASSQLAGSNEQYF,TGCGCCAGCAGCCAACTAGCTGGGTCGAACGAGCAGTACTTC
.,TRBJ2-7,TRBV6-5,15,.,CASSRFGGPSYEQYF,TGTGCCAGCAGTCGCTTCGGAGGGCCCTCCTACGAGCAGTACTTC
.,TRBJ1-5,TRBV28,15,.,CATNGGQSPPQPQHF,TGTGCTACAAATGGGGGCCAAAGCCCGCCTCAGCCCCAGCATTTT